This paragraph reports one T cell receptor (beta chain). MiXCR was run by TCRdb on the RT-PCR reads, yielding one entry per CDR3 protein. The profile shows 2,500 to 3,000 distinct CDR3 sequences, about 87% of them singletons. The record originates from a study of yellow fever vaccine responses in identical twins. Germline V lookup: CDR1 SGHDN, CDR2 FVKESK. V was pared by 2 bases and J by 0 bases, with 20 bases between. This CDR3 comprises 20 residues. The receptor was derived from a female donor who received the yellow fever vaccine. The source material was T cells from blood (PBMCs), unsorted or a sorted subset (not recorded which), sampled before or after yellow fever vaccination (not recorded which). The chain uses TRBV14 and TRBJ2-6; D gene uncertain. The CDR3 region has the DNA TGTGCCAGCAGCCAAAAGATTTCGGTAATGCGAAACTCTGGGGCCAACGTCCTGACTTTC. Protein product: CASSQKISVMRNSGANVLTF.